This T cell receptor (beta chain) was captured in a study of identical twins. Broader study findings: Twin pairs had excess sharing that was weaker in beta out-of-frame sequences. Invariant T cells like MAIT and iNKT could partly confound the zero-insertion analyses. Conclusions leaned on cross-sectional statistical analysis and did not track the same donors over time.

cDNA carried unique molecular identifiers, and a universal primer site was added by template switching. Via MiXCR, TCRdb re-called the 5' RACE reads, giving one row per CDR3 protein. The sample has a few hundred thousand distinct CDR3 sequences, 6.5% to 9.5% seen once. Points on this clonotype: The target antigen is unknown.

The data were also submitted as part of a second study, on yellow fever vaccine responses in identical twins.

Specimen: CD8+ T cells sorted from blood. The sequence was collected from a woman aged 18 to 35 in good health.

The CDR3 DNA follows: TGTGCCAGCAGCTTATTAGCGGGGGGGGTAGATACGCAGTATTTT. Translation: CASSLLAGGVDTQYF. The genes are TRBV7-2 and TRBJ2-3, with 11 bases that match TRBD2. J lost 5 bases, V lost 2 bases, and 3 bases had no gene match. CDR1 and CDR2 from the germline V gene are SGHTA and FQGNSA. The CDR3 extends over 15 amino acids. The whole variable domain, remainder taken from reference TRBV7-2 and TRBJ2-3, is GAGVSQSPSNKVTEKGKDVELRCDPISGHTALYWYRQSLGQGLEFLIYFQGNSAPDKSGLPSDRFSAERTGGSVSTLTIQRTQQEDSAVYLCASSLLAGGVDTQYFGPGTRLTVL.